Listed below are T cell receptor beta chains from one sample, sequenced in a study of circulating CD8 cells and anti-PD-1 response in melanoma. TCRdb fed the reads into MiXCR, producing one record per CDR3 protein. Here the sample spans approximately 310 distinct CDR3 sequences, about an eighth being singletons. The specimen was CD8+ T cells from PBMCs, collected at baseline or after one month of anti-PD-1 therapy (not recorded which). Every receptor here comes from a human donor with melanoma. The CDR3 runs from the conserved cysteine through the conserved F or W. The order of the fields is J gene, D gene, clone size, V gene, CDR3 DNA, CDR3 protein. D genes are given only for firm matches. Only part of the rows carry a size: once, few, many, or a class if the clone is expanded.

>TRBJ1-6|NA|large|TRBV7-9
TGTGCCAGCAGCCGCGCAGGGTTGAATTCACCCCTCCACTTT
CASSRAGLNSPLHF
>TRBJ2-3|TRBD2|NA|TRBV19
TGTGCCACCCGGGACTACATCTTGGGCACAGATACGCAGTATTTT
CATRDYILGTDTQYF
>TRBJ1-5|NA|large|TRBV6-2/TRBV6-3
TGTGCCAGCAGTTTCGGACAGAGCAATCAGCCCCAGCATTTT
CASSFGQSNQPQHF
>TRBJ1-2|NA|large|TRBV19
TGTGCCAGTAGTACAGAGGGGATGAAGGGCTACACCTTC
CASSTEGMKGYTF
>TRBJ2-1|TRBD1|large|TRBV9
TGTGCCAGCAGCGTAAACCGGGACAGGGTGAACAATGAGCAGTTCTTC
CASSVNRDRVNNEQFF
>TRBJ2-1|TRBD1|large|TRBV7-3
TGTGCCAGCAGCTCAACTCCGGGACAGAGCAATGAGCAGTTCTTC
CASSSTPGQSNEQFF
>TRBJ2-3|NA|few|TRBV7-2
TGTGCCAGCTTAGACTTGGGTACGCAGTATTTT
CASLDLGTQYF
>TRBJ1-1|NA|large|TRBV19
TGTGCCAGTAGTATAGGAGGCCAGAACACTGAAGCTTTCTTT
CASSIGGQNTEAFF
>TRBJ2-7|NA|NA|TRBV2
TGTGCCAGCAGTGAGGTGGCAGGCGCTCTCTACGAGCAGTACTTC
CASSEVAGALYEQYF